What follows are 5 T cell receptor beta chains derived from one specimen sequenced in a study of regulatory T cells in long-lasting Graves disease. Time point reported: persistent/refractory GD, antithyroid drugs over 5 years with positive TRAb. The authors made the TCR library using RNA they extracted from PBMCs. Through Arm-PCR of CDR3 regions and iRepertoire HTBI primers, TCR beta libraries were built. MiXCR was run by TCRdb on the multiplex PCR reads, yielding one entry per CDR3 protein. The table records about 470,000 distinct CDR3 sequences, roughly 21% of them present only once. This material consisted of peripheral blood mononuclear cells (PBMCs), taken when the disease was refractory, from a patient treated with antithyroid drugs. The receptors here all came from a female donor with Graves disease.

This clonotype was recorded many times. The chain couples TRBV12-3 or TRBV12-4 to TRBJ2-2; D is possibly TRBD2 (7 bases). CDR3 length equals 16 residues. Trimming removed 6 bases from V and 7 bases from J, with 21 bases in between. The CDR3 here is CASSPRSGGLGGELFF. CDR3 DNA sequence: TGTGCCAGCAGCCCTCGCTCCGGGGGGCTTGGCGGGGAGCTGTTTTTT.

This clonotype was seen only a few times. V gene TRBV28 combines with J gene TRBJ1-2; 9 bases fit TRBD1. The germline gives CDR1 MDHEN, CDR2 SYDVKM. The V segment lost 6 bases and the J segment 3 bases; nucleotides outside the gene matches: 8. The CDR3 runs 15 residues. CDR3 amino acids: CASRPRRQGDYGYTF. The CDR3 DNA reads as TGTGCCAGCAGGCCGAGGCGACAGGGGGACTATGGCTACACCTTC.

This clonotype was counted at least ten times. The CDR3 DNA reads TGTGCCAGCAGTTACTCGCCGATGGCTAGCGTTATTCAAGAGACCCAGTACTTC. It is translated as CASSYSPMASVIQETQYF. V gene TRBV6-2 or TRBV6-3 combines with J gene TRBJ2-5, with TRBD2 as a possible D gene (6 bases). With 0 bases removed from V and 2 bases from J, the gap between germline ends came to 19 bases. Germline CDR1 and CDR2: MNHEY and SVGEGT. This CDR3 spans 18 amino acids.

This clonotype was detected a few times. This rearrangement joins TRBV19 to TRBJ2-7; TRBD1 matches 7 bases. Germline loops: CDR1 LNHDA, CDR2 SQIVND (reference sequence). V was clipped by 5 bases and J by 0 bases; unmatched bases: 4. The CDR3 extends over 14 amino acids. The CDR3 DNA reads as TGTGCCAGTAGTGGGACAGTCCCCTCCTACGAGCAGTACTTC. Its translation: CASSGTVPSYEQYF.

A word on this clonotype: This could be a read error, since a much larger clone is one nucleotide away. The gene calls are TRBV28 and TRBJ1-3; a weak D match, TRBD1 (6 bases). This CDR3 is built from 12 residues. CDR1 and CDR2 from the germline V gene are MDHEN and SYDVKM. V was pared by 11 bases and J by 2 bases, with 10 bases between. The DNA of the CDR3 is TGTGCCGGGGGCCACCCTGGAAACACCATATATTTT. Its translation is CAGGHPGNTIYF.